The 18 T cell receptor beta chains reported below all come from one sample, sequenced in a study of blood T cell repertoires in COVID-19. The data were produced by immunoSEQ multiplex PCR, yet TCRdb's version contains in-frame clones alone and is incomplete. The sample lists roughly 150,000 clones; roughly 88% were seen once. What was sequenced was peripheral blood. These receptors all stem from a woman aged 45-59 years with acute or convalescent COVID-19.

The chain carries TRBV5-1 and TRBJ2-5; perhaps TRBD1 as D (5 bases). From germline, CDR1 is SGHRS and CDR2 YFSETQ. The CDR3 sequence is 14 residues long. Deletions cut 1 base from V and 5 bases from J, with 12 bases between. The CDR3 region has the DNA TGCGCCAGCAGCTTGACTCCAGGGCTTGAGACCCAGTACTTC. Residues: CASSLTPGLETQYF.

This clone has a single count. CDR3: CASSHLTGATNEKLFF. CDR3 bases: TGTGCCAGCAGCCATTTGACAGGGGCAACTAATGAAAAACTGTTTTTT. The genes are TRBV14 and TRBJ1-4; 8 bases line up with TRBD1. Germline values: CDR1 SGHDN, CDR2 FVKESK. J was trimmed by 0 bases and V by 3 bases; bases with no gene match: 3. The CDR3 spans 16 residues.

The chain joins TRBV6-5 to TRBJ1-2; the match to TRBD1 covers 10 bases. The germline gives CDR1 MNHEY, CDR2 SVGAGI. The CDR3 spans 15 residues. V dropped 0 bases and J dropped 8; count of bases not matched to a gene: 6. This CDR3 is CASSYSRTGGTGYTF. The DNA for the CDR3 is TGTGCCAGCAGTTACTCTCGGACAGGGGGGACAGGCTACACCTTC.

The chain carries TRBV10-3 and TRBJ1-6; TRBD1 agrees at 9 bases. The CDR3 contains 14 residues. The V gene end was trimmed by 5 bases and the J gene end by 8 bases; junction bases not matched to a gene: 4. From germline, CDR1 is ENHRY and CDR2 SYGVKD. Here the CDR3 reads CAISNRGRDSPLHF. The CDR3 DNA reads TGTGCCATCAGTAACAGGGGGCGAGATTCACCCCTCCACTTT.

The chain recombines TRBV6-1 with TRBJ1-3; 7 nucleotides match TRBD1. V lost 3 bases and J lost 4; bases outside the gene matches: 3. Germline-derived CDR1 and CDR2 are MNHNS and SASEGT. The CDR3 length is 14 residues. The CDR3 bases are TGTGCCAGCAGTGAGACAGGGTCAGGAAACACCATATATTTT. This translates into CASSETGSGNTIYF.

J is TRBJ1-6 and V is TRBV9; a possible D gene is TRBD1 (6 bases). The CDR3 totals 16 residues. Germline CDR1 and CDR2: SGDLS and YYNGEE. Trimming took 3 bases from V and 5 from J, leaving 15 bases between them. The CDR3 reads CASSETIDRNNSPLHF. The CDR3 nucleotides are TGTGCCAGCAGCGAAACTATAGACAGGAATAATTCACCCCTCCACTTT. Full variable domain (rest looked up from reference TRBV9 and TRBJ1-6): DSGVTQTPKHLITATGQRVTLRCSPRSGDLSVYWYQQSLDQGLQFLIQYYNGEERAKGNILERFSAQQFPDLHSELNLSSLELGDSALYFCASSETIDRNNSPLHFGNGTRLTVT.

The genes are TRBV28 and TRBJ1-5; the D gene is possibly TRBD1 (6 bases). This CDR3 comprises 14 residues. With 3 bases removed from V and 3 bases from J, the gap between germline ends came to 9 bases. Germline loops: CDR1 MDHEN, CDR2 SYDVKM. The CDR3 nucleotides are TGTGCCAGCAGTTTGGGGACACTCAATCAGCCCCAGCATTTT. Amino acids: CASSLGTLNQPQHF.

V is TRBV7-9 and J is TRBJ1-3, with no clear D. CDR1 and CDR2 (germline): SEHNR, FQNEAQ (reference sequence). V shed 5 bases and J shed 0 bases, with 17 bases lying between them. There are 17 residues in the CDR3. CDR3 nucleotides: TGTGCCAGCAGCGCAATCCAGGATATTTACTCTGGAAACACCATATATTTT. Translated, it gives CASSAIQDIYSGNTIYF.

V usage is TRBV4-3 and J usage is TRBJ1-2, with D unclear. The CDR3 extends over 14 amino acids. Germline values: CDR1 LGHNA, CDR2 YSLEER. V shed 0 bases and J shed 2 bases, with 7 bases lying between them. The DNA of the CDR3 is TGCGCCAGCAGCCAAGATGGCAGGAACTATGGCTACACCTTC. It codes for CASSQDGRNYGYTF.

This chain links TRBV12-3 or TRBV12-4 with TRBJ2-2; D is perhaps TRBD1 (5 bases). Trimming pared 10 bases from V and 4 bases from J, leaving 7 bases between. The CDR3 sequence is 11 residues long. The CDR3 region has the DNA TGTGCCACCCAGGGCACCGGGGAGCTGTTTTTT. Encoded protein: CATQGTGELFF.

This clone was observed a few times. The CDR3 sequence is CASSHPGTYEQYF. The CDR3 DNA reads as TGTGCCAGCAGCCATCCCGGGACCTACGAGCAGTACTTC. The rearrangement links TRBV4-2 to TRBJ2-7, with D possibly being TRBD2 (5 bases). Deletions cut 3 bases from V and 2 bases from J, with 8 bases between. CDR1 is LGHNA and CDR2 is YNFKEQ in the germline V gene. This CDR3 contains 13 residues.

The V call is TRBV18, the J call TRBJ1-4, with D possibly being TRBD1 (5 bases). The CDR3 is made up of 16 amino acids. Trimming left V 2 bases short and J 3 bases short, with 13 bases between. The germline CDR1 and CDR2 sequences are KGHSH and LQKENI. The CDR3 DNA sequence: TGTGCCAGCTCACCAATCAGGGTCAATTCTAATGAAAAACTGTTTTTT. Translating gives CASSPIRVNSNEKLFF.

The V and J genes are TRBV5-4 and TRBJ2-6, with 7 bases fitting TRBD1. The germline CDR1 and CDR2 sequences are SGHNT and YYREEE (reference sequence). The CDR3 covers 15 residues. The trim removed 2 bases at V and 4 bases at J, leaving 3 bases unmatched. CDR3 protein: CASSLQGPGANVLTF. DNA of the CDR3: TGTGCCAGCAGCTTACAGGGGCCCGGGGCCAACGTCCTGACTTTC.

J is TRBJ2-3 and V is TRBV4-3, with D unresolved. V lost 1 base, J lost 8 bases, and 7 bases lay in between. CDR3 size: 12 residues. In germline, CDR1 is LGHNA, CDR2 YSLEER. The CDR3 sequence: CASSQAGGTQYF. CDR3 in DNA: TGCGCCAGCAGCCAAGCCGGTGGTACGCAGTATTTT.

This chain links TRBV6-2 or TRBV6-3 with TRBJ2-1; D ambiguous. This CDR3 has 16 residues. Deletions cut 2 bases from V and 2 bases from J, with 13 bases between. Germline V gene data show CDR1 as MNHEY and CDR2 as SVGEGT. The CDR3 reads CASSYGSTGAYNEQFF. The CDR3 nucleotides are TGTGCCAGCAGTTACGGCTCGACCGGAGCCTACAATGAGCAGTTCTTC.

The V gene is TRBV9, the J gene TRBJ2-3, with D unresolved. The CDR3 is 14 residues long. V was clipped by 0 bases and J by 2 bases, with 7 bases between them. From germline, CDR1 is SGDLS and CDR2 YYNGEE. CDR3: CASSVERSTDTQYF. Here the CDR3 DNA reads TGTGCCAGCAGCGTAGAGAGGTCCACAGATACGCAGTATTTT.

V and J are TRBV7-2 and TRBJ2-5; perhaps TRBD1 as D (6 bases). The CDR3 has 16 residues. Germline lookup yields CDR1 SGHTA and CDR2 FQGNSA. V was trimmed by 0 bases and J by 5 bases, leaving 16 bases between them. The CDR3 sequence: CASSLALGRGSETQYF. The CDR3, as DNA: TGTGCCAGCAGCTTAGCGCTGGGCAGGGGAAGCGAGACCCAGTACTTC.

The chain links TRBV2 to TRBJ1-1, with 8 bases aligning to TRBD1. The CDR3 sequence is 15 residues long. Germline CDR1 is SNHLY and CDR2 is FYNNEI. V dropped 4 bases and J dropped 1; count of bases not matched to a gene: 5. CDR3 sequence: CASSASGTGNTEAFF. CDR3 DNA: TGTGCCAGCAGTGCCTCCGGGACAGGGAACACTGAAGCTTTCTTT.